These 32 T cell receptor beta chains were sequenced from one sample in a study of blood T cell repertoires in COVID-19. Profiled with immunoSEQ multiplex PCR; TCRdb holds only in-frame clones, not every one. The sample comprises around 250,000 clones, under 90% of which are singletons, and approximately 0.94% rests with the top ten. Sequencing was performed on peripheral blood. The receptors shown here come from a woman in her thirties or forties who had recovered from COVID-19.

This clone was seen once. The CDR3 region has the DNA TGTGCCAGCTCACCAGGGACAGGGGGCTCCTATGGCTACACCTTC. Its protein is CASSPGTGGSYGYTF. V gene TRBV18 combines with J gene TRBJ1-2; 12 nucleotides agree with TRBD1. The germline V gene encodes CDR1 KGHSH and CDR2 LQKENI. After removal of 2 bases from V and 4 bases from J, the junction contained 2 bases not matched to a gene. The CDR3 is 15 residues long. Looking up the rest from reference TRBV18 and TRBJ1-2 gives the full variable domain: NAGVMQNPRHLVRRRGQEARLRCSPMKGHSHVYWYRQLPEEGLKFMVYLQKENIIDESGMPKERFSAEFPKEGPSILRIQQVVRGDSAAYFCASSPGTGGSYGYTFGSGTRLTVV.

The chain has TRBV6-2 or TRBV6-3 and TRBJ1-1; D unresolved. Germline-derived CDR1 and CDR2 are MNHEY and SVGEGT. V gave up 5 bases and J gave up 2 bases, with 9 bases separating them. This CDR3 spans 13 amino acids. The CDR3, as DNA: TGTGCCAGCAGTAGAACCACAAACACTGAAGCTTTCTTT. Translated, it gives CASSRTTNTEAFF.

This chain connects TRBV2 to TRBJ2-1, with 11 bases aligning to TRBD2. The CDR3 length is 14 residues. Looked up from germline, CDR1 is SNHLY and CDR2 is FYNNEI. V gave up 6 bases and J gave up 6 bases; unmatched junction bases: 4. This chain's CDR3 is CASRRTSGPNEQFF. In nucleotides, the CDR3 is TGTGCCAGCAGAAGGACTAGCGGGCCCAATGAGCAGTTCTTC.

The V and J genes are TRBV1 and TRBJ2-1; whether TRBD2, the table's D call, matches the DNA was not checked. TRBV1 is a pseudogene locus. This CDR3 is built from 18 residues. The CDR3 DNA is TGCACCAGCAGCCGACTAGCGGGAGAACGTTTCCCCTACAATGAGCAGTTCTTC. Translated: CTSSRLAGERFPYNEQFF.

J is TRBJ1-6 and V is TRBV18; D is uncertain. The length of the CDR3 is 16 residues. V lost 0 bases, J lost 9 bases, and 15 bases lay in between. The germline V gene has CDR1 KGHSH and CDR2 LQKENI. The CDR3 region is CASSPPGSADFSPLHF. The CDR3, as DNA: TGTGCCAGCTCACCACCGGGGTCGGCGGACTTTTCACCCCTCCACTTT.

The rearrangement uses TRBV5-1 and TRBJ2-2; D possibly corresponds to TRBD1 (6 bases). This CDR3 is built from 14 residues. V was cut by 4 bases and J by 4 bases, with 11 bases left in between. The V gene's germline CDR1 is SGHRS and CDR2 YFSETQ. The CDR3 DNA sequence: TGCGCCAGCAGCCCGACACAGGGCACCGGGGAGCTGTTTTTT. This encodes CASSPTQGTGELFF. The full variable domain, rest sourced from reference TRBV5-1 and TRBJ2-2, is KAGVTQTPRYLIKTRGQQVTLSCSPISGHRSVSWYQQTPGQGLQFLFEYFSETQRNKGNFPGRFSGRQFSNSRSEMNVSTLELGDSALYLCASSPTQGTGELFFGEGSRLTVL.

The chain has TRBV29-1 and TRBJ1-4; 8 bases agree with TRBD1. CDR1 and CDR2 from the germline V gene are SQVTM and ANQGSEA. Trimming removed 4 bases from V and 8 bases from J; junction bases left unmatched: 18. This CDR3 has 17 residues. This CDR3 reads CSVGEGQGAKGSEKLFF. Written as DNA, the CDR3 is TGCAGCGTTGGTGAGGGCCAGGGGGCGAAGGGCTCGGAAAAACTGTTTTTT.

The chain employs TRBV29-1 and TRBJ1-1; the D gene is possibly TRBD1 (6 bases). Deletions cut 0 bases from V and 1 base from J, with 6 bases between. In germline, CDR1 is SQVTM, CDR2 ANQGSEA. This CDR3 region has 13 residues. The CDR3 protein is CSVEDRGNTEAFF. In DNA, the CDR3 is TGCAGCGTTGAAGACAGGGGGAACACTGAAGCTTTCTTT. Supplemented by reference TRBV29-1 and TRBJ1-1, the full variable domain reads SAVISQKPSRDICQRGTSLTIQCQVDSQVTMMFWYRQQPGQSLTLIATANQGSEATYESGFVIDKFPISRPNLTFSTLTVSNMSPEDSSIYLCSVEDRGNTEAFFGQGTRLTVV.

The J gene is TRBJ1-2, the V gene TRBV13; D gene uncertain. From germline, CDR1 is PRHDT and CDR2 FYEKMQ (reference sequence). There are 14 residues in the CDR3. Trimming removed 0 bases from V and 0 bases from J, with 5 bases in between. In DNA form, the CDR3 reads TGTGCCAGCAGCTTAGGGGGCGCTAACTATGGCTACACCTTC. Protein: CASSLGGANYGYTF.

The chain carries TRBV29-1 and TRBJ2-5, with a weak D call TRBD2 (6 bases). CDR3 length equals 14 residues. Per the germline V gene, CDR1 is SQVTM and CDR2 is ANQGSEA. V was clipped by 3 bases and J by 2 bases, with 13 bases between them. CDR3 DNA: TGCAGCGTTGAGCCCCGGGACTCGCAAGAGACCCAGTACTTC. It codes for CSVEPRDSQETQYF.

The chain is built from TRBV6-5 and TRBJ2-7; D possibly corresponds to TRBD1 (5 bases). CDR1 and CDR2 from the germline V gene are MNHEY and SVGAGI. V dropped 7 bases and J dropped 0 bases, with 13 bases sitting between them. The CDR3 spans 14 residues. CDR3 nucleotides: TGTGCCAGCAACCCACAGGAAACCTCCTACGAGCAGTACTTC. This codes for CASNPQETSYEQYF.

V gene TRBV24-1 combines with J gene TRBJ1-2; no clear D. V was clipped by 2 bases and J by 2 bases, with 5 bases between them. Germline V gene data show CDR1 as KGHDR and CDR2 as SFDVKD. This CDR3 has 13 amino acids. CDR3 sequence (DNA): TGTGCCACCAGTGATTCGGGGAACTATGGCTACACCTTC. Encoded protein: CATSDSGNYGYTF.

This rearrangement joins TRBV19 to TRBJ1-1; D may be TRBD1 (6 bases). The V gene lost 5 bases and the J gene lost 0 bases, with 13 bases spanning the gap. This CDR3 has 15 residues. Germline V lookup: CDR1 LNHDA, CDR2 SQIVND (reference sequence). The CDR3 loop reads CASSPNSGVNTEAFF. The CDR3 DNA is TGTGCCAGTAGTCCCAACTCAGGGGTGAACACTGAAGCTTTCTTT.

The chain joins TRBV3-1 (or the pseudogene TRBV3-2) to TRBJ1-4; TRBD1 aligns across 8 bases. The germline V gene has CDR1 LGHDT and CDR2 YNNKEL (reference sequence). V shed 7 bases and J 7 bases; nucleotides not matched to a gene: 8. CDR3 length equals 14 residues. In DNA form, the CDR3 reads TGTGCCAGCACCAACGACAGGGGAGGTGAAAAACTGTTTTTT. Translation gives CASTNDRGGEKLFF.

The count of this clone is one. The V and J genes are TRBV6-2 or TRBV6-3 and TRBJ2-3; 7 bases map to TRBD2. The CDR3 consists of 17 residues. The germline V gene encodes CDR1 MNHEY and CDR2 SVGEGT. The ends lost 2 bases at V and 1 base at J; junction bases unmatched: 9. CDR3 in amino acids: CASSYGKTSPGTDTQYF. CDR3 coding DNA: TGTGCCAGCAGTTACGGCAAGACTAGCCCAGGCACAGATACGCAGTATTTT.

This clone has more than one count but fewer than ten. The chain has TRBV6-5 and TRBJ1-4, with a weak D call TRBD1 (6 bases). The germline V gene has CDR1 MNHEY and CDR2 SVGAGI. V lost 6 bases, J lost 3 bases, and 11 bases lay in between. This CDR3 region has 14 residues. The CDR3 DNA follows: TGTGCCAGCAGGTCGGGGGGCCCTAATGAAAAACTGTTTTTT. It encodes CASRSGGPNEKLFF.

This clone was counted only a few times. The rearrangement links TRBV7-9 to TRBJ1-1; D not resolved. The germline V and J ends were trimmed by 1 base and 7 bases, with 13 bases remaining between them. Germline CDR1 and CDR2: SEHNR and FQNEAQ (reference sequence). This CDR3 spans 14 amino acids. The CDR3 region is CASSLGPGSGEAFF. The CDR3 bases are TGTGCCAGCAGCTTAGGCCCGGGGTCTGGTGAAGCTTTCTTT.

This clone was found once. The germline gene is not matched at one end of the junction; a read error may be the cause. The chain carries TRBV7-6 and TRBJ2-1; 11 bases line up with TRBD2. Looked up from germline, CDR1 is SGHVS and CDR2 is FNYEAQ. The CDR3 is made up of 15 amino acids. CDR3 DNA sequence: TGTGCCAGCAGCGTAGCGGGAGGGCCGGTAGGTGAGCAGTTCTTC. Protein: CASSVAGGPVGEQFF.

The V gene is TRBV24-1, the J gene TRBJ2-5; the match to TRBD1 covers 10 bases. CDR3 length: 15 residues. CDR1 and CDR2 (germline): KGHDR, SFDVKD. J was trimmed by 4 bases and V by 7 bases; bases with no gene match: 8. CDR3 sequence: CATSSTTGGGETQYF. The CDR3 DNA follows: TGTGCCACCAGCTCCACGACAGGGGGCGGAGAGACCCAGTACTTC.

The chain uses TRBV27 and TRBJ2-2, with 13 bases that match TRBD2. V was clipped by 8 bases and J by 7 bases; unmatched bases: 13. This CDR3 has 17 amino acids. From germline, CDR1 is MNHEY and CDR2 SMNVEV (reference sequence). The CDR3 DNA reads as TGTGCCAGCCACCACGGACTAGCGGGAGTAATGGGCGGGGAGCTGTTTTTT. Amino acid sequence: CASHHGLAGVMGGELFF.

The rearrangement uses TRBV5-1 and TRBJ1-5; no firm D call. The CDR3 contains 15 residues. CDR1 is SGHRS, CDR2 YFSETQ, per germline. The ends were cut back, 0 bases at V and 0 bases at J, with 7 bases in the middle. Here the CDR3 DNA reads TGCGCCAGCAGCTTGGCAGGCAGTAGCAATCAGCCCCAGCATTTT. It specifies CASSLAGSSNQPQHF.

This clone occurred once. The V and J genes are TRBV3-1 (or the pseudogene TRBV3-2) and TRBJ1-1; weak D call: TRBD1 (6 bases). CDR3 size: 14 residues. The V end was cut by 3 bases, the J end by 1 base, with 9 bases between. Germline V lookup: CDR1 LGHDT, CDR2 YNNKEL (reference sequence). The CDR3, as DNA: TGTGCCAGCAGCCAGGGGGCTCGGAACACTGAAGCTTTCTTT. It yields the protein CASSQGARNTEAFF.

The CDR3 here is CASSRPGAGSGDEQYF. CDR3 bases: TGTGCCAGCAGCCGCCCCGGGGCGGGGAGTGGCGACGAGCAGTACTTC. The chain links TRBV5-5 to TRBJ2-7; a weak D match, TRBD2 (6 bases). This CDR3 has 16 amino acids. Germline values: CDR1 SGHKS, CDR2 YYEKEE (reference sequence). The germline V and J ends were trimmed by 4 bases and 5 bases, with 22 bases remaining between them.

V is TRBV11-2 and J is TRBJ1-1; 8 nucleotides agree with TRBD1. The length of the CDR3 is 14 residues. Germline V CDR1 and CDR2: SGHAT, FQNNGV. The V gene end was trimmed by 5 bases and the J gene end by 4 bases; junction bases not matched to a gene: 6. CDR3 in amino acids: CASSAETGGTEAFF. CDR3 nucleotide sequence: TGTGCCAGCAGCGCAGAAACAGGGGGCACTGAAGCTTTCTTT.

The chain has TRBV15 and TRBJ2-1; TRBD1 is a possible D gene (5 bases). Germline CDR1 reads LNHNV; CDR2 reads YYDKDF (reference sequence). Between the trimmed V and J ends, which lost 3 bases and 9 bases, there was a span of 12 bases. This CDR3 is 13 amino acids long. The DNA for the CDR3 is TGTGCCACCAGCAGTCCAGGGTTGGGTGAGCAGTTCTTC. Protein sequence: CATSSPGLGEQFF.

This sequence joins TRBV15 and TRBJ2-7; TRBD2 aligns across 7 bases. The V and J ends lost 3 bases and 3 bases, in that order; junction bases with no gene match: 14. Germline V lookup: CDR1 LNHNV, CDR2 YYDKDF (reference sequence). The CDR3 is 17 residues long. CDR3: CATSSQRWGGEDYEQYF. CDR3 bases: TGTGCCACCAGCAGCCAAAGGTGGGGGGGTGAGGACTACGAGCAGTACTTC.

V usage is TRBV9 and J usage is TRBJ1-6; D gene uncertain. V was clipped by 2 bases and J by 8 bases, with 8 bases between them. The length of the CDR3 is 13 residues. Germline V lookup: CDR1 SGDLS, CDR2 YYNGEE. CDR3 amino acids: CASSVEGYSPLHF. The CDR3 DNA reads TGTGCCAGCAGCGTGGAGGGTTATTCACCCCTCCACTTT.

The rearrangement joins TRBV2 to TRBJ1-5; the D is unclear. The CDR3 runs 13 residues. V was clipped by 4 bases and J by 8 bases, with 12 bases between them. CDR1 is SNHLY and CDR2 is FYNNEI in the germline V gene. This CDR3 reads CASSGGPVEPQHF. CDR3 nucleotide sequence: TGTGCCAGCAGTGGAGGGCCCGTGGAGCCCCAGCATTTT.

This chain connects TRBV25-1 to TRBJ2-6, with D possibly TRBD1 on 6 matching bases. The CDR3 is 15 amino acids. V lost 3 bases and J 3 bases, leaving 9 bases between the germline ends. CDR1 is MGHDK, CDR2 SYGVNS, per germline. The CDR3 DNA follows: TGTGCCAGCAGTGAGGGGGCGCGTGGGGCCAACGTCCTGACTTTC. Translated, it gives CASSEGARGANVLTF.

CDR3 sequence: CASSSSSEQYF. CDR3 coding DNA: TGTGCCAGCAGCTCTTCTAGTGAGCAGTACTTC. The J gene is TRBJ2-7, the V gene TRBV11-2, with D hard to call. The CDR3 spans 11 residues. V lost 4 bases and J 7 bases, leaving 8 bases between the germline ends. Germline-derived CDR1 and CDR2 are SGHAT and FQNNGV. Using reference TRBV11-2 and TRBJ2-7 for the parts outside the CDR3, the full variable domain is EAGVAQSPRYKIIEKRQSVAFWCNPISGHATLYWYQQILGQGPKLLIQFQNNGVVDDSQLPKDRFSAERLKGVDSTLKIQPAKLEDSAVYLCASSSSSEQYFGPGTRLTVT.

The genes are TRBV5-6 and TRBJ2-7; perhaps TRBD1 as D (6 bases). The CDR3 covers 14 residues. CDR1 and CDR2 from the germline V gene are SGHDT and YYEEEE. V was clipped by 1 base and J by 1 base, with 9 bases between them. The CDR3 protein is CASSLRQGSYEQYF. The CDR3 DNA follows: TGTGCCAGCAGCTTGCGCCAGGGGTCCTACGAGCAGTACTTC.

The rearrangement links TRBV6-5 to TRBJ1-2, with 11 bases identical to TRBD1. CDR3 size: 13 residues. V shed 5 bases and J 8 bases; nucleotides not matched to a gene: 4. Germline CDR1 and CDR2: MNHEY and SVGAGI. CDR3 bases: TGTGCCAGCAGTCCCGGGACAGGGGGGGGCTACACCTTC. Translating gives CASSPGTGGGYTF.